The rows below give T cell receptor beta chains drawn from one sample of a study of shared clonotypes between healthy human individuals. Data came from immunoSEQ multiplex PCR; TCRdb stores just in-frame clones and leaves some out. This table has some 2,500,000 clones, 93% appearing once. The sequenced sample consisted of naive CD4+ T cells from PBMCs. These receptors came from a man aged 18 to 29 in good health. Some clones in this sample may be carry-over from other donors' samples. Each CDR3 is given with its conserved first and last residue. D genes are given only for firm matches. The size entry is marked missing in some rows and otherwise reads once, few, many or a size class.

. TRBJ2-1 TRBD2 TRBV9 CASSVGTSGWGNEQFF TGTGCCAGCAGCGTGGGGACTAGCGGGTGGGGCAATGAGCAGTTCTTC
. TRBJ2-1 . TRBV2 CASSERRATYNEQFF TGTGCCAGCAGTGAACGCAGGGCCACATACAATGAGCAGTTCTTC
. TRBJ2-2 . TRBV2 CASTKGGALAGELFF TGTGCCAGCACCAAGGGGGGGGCCCTTGCCGGGGAGCTGTTTTTT
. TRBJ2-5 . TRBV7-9 CASSHRQETQYF TGTGCCAGCAGCCACCGTCAAGAGACCCAGTACTTC
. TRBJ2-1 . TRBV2 CASSESPRRFF TGTGCCAGCAGTGAATCGCCGCGAAGGTTCTTC
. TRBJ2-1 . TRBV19 CASSAPNEQFF TGTGCCAGTAGCGCACCCAATGAGCAGTTCTTC
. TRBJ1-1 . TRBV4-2 CASSQDWGGTEAFF TGTGCCAGCAGCCAAGATTGGGGGGGCACTGAAGCTTTCTTT
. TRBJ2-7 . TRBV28 CASSLGDRPHEQYF TGTGCCAGCAGTTTAGGAGACAGACCCCACGAGCAGTACTTC
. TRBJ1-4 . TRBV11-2 CASSPTYLHSRQLFF TGTGCCAGCAGCCCGACCTATCTGCATTCGAGGCAACTGTTTTTT
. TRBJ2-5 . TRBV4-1 CASSQVSFGAAETQYF TGCGCCAGCAGCCAAGTAAGTTTCGGGGCGGCAGAGACCCAGTACTTC
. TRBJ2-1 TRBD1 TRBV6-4 CASSVTGGYGGNEQFF TGTGCCAGCAGTGTTACAGGGGGCTATGGGGGCAATGAGCAGTTCTTC
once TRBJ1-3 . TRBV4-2 CASSQGPDSGNTIYF TGTGCCAGCAGCCAAGGCCCGGACTCTGGAAACACCATATATTTT
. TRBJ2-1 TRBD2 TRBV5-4 CASSSGVAGLTYNEQFF TGTGCCAGCAGCTCAGGGGTAGCGGGACTAACTTACAATGAGCAGTTCTTC
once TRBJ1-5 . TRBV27 CASSGRAEGDQPQHF TGTGCCAGCAGTGGCAGGGCGGAAGGGGATCAGCCCCAGCATTTT
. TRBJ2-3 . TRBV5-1 CASTHQQVRTDTQYF TGCGCCAGCACCCACCAACAGGTTCGCACAGATACGCAGTATTTT
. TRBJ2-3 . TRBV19 CASSIHQLPGTDTQYF TGTGCCAGTAGTATCCACCAGCTACCCGGCACAGATACGCAGTATTTT
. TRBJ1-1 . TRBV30 CAWMGTASRNTEAFF TGTGCCTGGATGGGAACAGCCTCTCGGAACACTGAAGCTTTCTTT
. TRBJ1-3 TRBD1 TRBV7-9 CASSAQGGSGNTIYF TGTGCCAGCAGCGCGCAGGGGGGGTCTGGAAACACCATATATTTT
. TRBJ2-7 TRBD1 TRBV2 CASRTGTGNYEQYF TGTGCCAGCAGGACCGGGACAGGGAACTACGAGCAGTACTTC
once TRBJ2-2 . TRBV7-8 CASSAFSGNTGELFF TGTGCCAGCAGCGCCTTTAGCGGAAACACCGGGGAGCTGTTTTTT
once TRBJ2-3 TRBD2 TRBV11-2 CASSFTSGSKSDTQYF TGTGCCAGCAGCTTCACTAGCGGGAGTAAGTCAGATACGCAGTATTTT
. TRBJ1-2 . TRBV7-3 CASTTGRRGYTF TGTGCCAGCACCACAGGGCGGCGTGGCTACACCTTC
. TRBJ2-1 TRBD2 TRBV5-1 CASSFSSGMAIGNEQFF TGCGCCAGCAGCTTTTCTAGCGGGATGGCAATTGGCAATGAGCAGTTCTTC
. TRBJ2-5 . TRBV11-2 CASSYTQETQYF TGTGCCAGCAGCTACACACAAGAGACCCAGTACTTC
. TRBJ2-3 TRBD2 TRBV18 CASSSSGTSGNTDTQYF TGTGCCAGCTCATCTTCCGGGACTAGCGGGAACACAGATACGCAGTATTTT
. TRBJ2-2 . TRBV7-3 CASSRRNTGELFF TGTGCCAGCAGCAGGCGGAACACCGGGGAGCTGTTTTTT
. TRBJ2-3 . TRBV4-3 CASSEQGTDTQYF TGCGCCAGCAGCGAACAGGGTACAGATACGCAGTATTTT
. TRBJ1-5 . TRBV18 CASSQGFDQPQHF TGTGCCAGCTCACAGGGGTTCGATCAGCCCCAGCATTTT
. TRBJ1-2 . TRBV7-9 CASSLSGDGYTF TGTGCCAGCAGCCTCAGTGGTGATGGCTACACCTTC
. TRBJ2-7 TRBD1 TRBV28 CASSFLRDRGHEQYF TGTGCCAGCAGTTTCCTCCGGGACAGGGGTCACGAGCAGTACTTC
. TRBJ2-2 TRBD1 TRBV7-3 CASSLTSAGGRELFF TGTGCCAGCAGCTTAACGTCGGCAGGGGGCAGGGAGCTGTTTTTT
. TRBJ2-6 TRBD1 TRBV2 CASSEAATGTGANVLTF TGTGCCAGCAGTGAAGCGGCGACAGGGACTGGGGCCAACGTCCTGACTTTC
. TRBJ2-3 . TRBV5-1 CASSLDPSDTQYF TGCGCCAGCAGCCTCGACCCTTCAGATACGCAGTATTTT
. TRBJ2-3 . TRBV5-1 CASSFGTIPTDTQYF TGCGCCAGCAGCTTTGGAACGATCCCCACAGATACGCAGTATTTT
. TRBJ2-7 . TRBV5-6 CASSRENYEQYF TGTGCCAGCAGCCGGGAAAATTACGAGCAGTACTTC
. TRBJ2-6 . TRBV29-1 CSVEGGARGANVLTF TGCAGCGTTGAGGGAGGAGCGCGAGGGGCCAACGTCCTGACTTTC
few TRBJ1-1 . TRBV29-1 CSVDANRNTEAFF TGCAGCGTTGATGCTAACCGGAACACTGAAGCTTTCTTT
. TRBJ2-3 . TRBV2 CASSVQGRTTDTQYF TGTGCCAGCAGTGTTCAGGGGAGGACGACAGATACGCAGTATTTT
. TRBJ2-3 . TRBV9 CASSLAVSTDTQYF TGTGCCAGCAGCCTGGCGGTTAGCACAGATACGCAGTATTTT
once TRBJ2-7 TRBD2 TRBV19 CASSPLAGGSEQYF TGTGCCAGTAGTCCCCTGGCGGGAGGGAGCGAGCAGTACTTC
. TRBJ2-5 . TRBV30 CACNGAGGETQYF TGTGCCTGCAACGGGGCAGGAGGGGAGACCCAGTACTTC
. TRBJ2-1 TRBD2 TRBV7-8 CASSLGAGGYYNEQFF TGTGCCAGCAGCTTAGGAGCGGGAGGATACTACAATGAGCAGTTCTTC
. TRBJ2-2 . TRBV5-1 CASSANAGTLNTGELFF TGCGCCAGCAGCGCGAACGCCGGGACATTGAACACCGGGGAGCTGTTTTTT
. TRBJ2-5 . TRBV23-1 CASSRKSRGDSLQETQYF TGCGCCAGCAGTAGGAAGAGCCGGGGGGACAGCTTACAAGAGACCCAGTACTTC
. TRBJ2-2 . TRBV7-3 CASSLGTGELFF TGTGCCAGCAGCTTGGGCACCGGGGAGCTGTTTTTT
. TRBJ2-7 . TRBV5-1 CASSLDWGSPYEQYF TGCGCCAGCAGCTTGGATTGGGGCAGTCCCTACGAGCAGTACTTC
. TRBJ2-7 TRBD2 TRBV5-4 CASRSGLAGDGEQYF TGTGCCAGCAGGTCTGGACTAGCGGGAGATGGCGAGCAGTACTTC
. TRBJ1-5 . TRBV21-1 CASSRRIEDSNQPQHF TGTGCCAGCAGCAGGCGGATAGAGGATAGCAATCAGCCCCAGCATTTT
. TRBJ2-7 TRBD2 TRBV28 CASTGLAGALRSSYEQYF TGTGCCAGCACCGGACTAGCGGGAGCGTTAAGGAGCTCCTACGAGCAGTACTTC
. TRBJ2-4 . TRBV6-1 CASRPETLAKNIQYF TGTGCCAGCAGGCCAGAAACCTTAGCCAAAAACATTCAGTACTTC
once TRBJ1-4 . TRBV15 CATGDLEGLGEKLFF TGTGCCACCGGGGATCTAGAAGGCCTCGGTGAAAAACTGTTTTTT
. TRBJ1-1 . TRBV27 CASSQLRVRNTEAFF TGTGCCAGCAGTCAATTAAGGGTTCGGAACACTGAAGCTTTCTTT
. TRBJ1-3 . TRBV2 CASSVDGGSSGNTIYF TGTGCCAGCTCGGTCGATGGGGGTAGCTCTGGAAACACCATATATTTT
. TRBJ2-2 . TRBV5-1 CASSLGYTNTGELFF TGCGCCAGCAGCTTGGGTTACACGAACACCGGGGAGCTGTTTTTT
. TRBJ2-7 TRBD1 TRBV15 CATSREPGTGPYEQYF TGTGCCACCAGCAGAGAACCCGGGACAGGGCCCTACGAGCAGTACTTC
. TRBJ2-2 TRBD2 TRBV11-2 CASRLTSGRPDTGELFF TGTGCCAGCAGACTGACTAGCGGGAGGCCCGACACCGGGGAGCTGTTTTTT
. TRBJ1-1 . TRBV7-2 CASSLSPTTANTEAFF TGTGCCAGCAGCTTATCCCCCACCACAGCTAACACTGAAGCTTTCTTT
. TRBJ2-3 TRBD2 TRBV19 CASSSRLAGYTDTQYF TGTGCCAGTAGTTCCCGACTAGCGGGGTACACAGATACGCAGTATTTT
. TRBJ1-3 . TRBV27 CASRDSGSSGNTIYF TGTGCCAGCAGAGACTCAGGGTCCTCTGGAAACACCATATATTTT
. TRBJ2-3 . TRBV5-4 CASSPRTDTQYF TGTGCCAGCAGCCCTCGTACAGATACGCAGTATTTT